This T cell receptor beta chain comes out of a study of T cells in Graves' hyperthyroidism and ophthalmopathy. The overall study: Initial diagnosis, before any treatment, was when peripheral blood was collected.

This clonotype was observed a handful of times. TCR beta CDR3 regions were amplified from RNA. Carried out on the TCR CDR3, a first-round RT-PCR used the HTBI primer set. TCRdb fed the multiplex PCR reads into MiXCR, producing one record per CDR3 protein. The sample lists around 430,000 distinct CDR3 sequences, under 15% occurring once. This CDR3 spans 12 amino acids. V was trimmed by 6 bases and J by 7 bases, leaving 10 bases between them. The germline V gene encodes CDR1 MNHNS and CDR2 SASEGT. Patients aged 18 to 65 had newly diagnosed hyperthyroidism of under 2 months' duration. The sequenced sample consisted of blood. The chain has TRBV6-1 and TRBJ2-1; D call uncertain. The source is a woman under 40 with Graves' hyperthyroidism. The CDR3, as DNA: TGTGCCAGCAGCCATCGGTGGAATGAGCAGTTCTTC. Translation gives CASSHRWNEQFF.